The following is a T cell receptor beta chain sequence with its context. Its specificity is unknown. This specimen comes from a study of beta chain features in type 1 diabetes. Study-level results: Among patients with Type 1 diabetes, TCRB CDR3s were moderately but significantly shorter in every one of the four CD4+ subsets.

V was pared by 1 base and J by 3 bases, with 13 bases between. The CDR3 totals 15 residues. Germline V gives CDR1 SGHTA, CDR2 FQGNSA. Sequencing targeted expressed TCRB transcripts, as all isolated RNA had been reverse transcribed. Profiled with immunoSEQ multiplex PCR; TCRdb holds only in-frame clones, not every one. The sample comprises around 710,000 clones, under 15% of which are singletons, and more than 0.1% rests with the top ten. This sequence joins TRBV7-2 and TRBJ2-7; maybe TRBD1 (6 bases). The sequenced sample consisted of naive CD4+ T cells from blood. This clonotype was sampled from a man aged 30-40 years with type 1 diabetes. Written as DNA, the CDR3 is TGTGCCAGCAGCTTAGGGACGGCCAGGGGCTACGAGCAGTACTTC. Its protein is CASSLGTARGYEQYF.